Sequencing of this TCR beta chain was carried out in a study of blood T cells in healthy people across ages. Study-wide findings and caveats: Samples with more naive T cells showed higher observed beta diversity. Significant beta diversity loss was already apparent by age roughly 43, declining roughly linearly.

Trimming removed 5 bases from V and 4 bases from J, with 14 bases in between. The CDR3 extends over 14 amino acids. Together with a sample-barcoded 5' primer, a J-beta primer mix was included in a second PCR lasting about 6 to 12 cycles. Each TCR beta cDNA got a 12-nucleotide random molecular identifier. TCRdb reanalysed the 5' RACE reads using MiXCR and keeps one entry per CDR3 protein. The data contain around 800,000 distinct CDR3 sequences, under 55% of them singletons. This clonotype occurred once. Its antigen is not identified. This clonotype originated in a man aged 60-69 years in good health. This rearrangement joins TRBV12-3 or TRBV12-4 to TRBJ2-5, with D tentatively TRBD2 (6 bases). Specimen: blood. CDR3 nucleotides: TGTGCCAGCAGTCCTGGGGAGGACGTAGAGACCCAGTACTTC. Its translation is CASSPGEDVETQYF.